Presented here are 32 T cell receptor beta chains from one specimen sequenced in a study of neurological immune-mediated disorders. TCRdb re-derived calls from the 5' RACE reads in MiXCR, one entry per CDR3 protein. The sample comprises about 43,000 distinct CDR3 sequences, over 9.5% of which are singletons, and 1.3% rests with the top ten. Input material: PBMCs. The origin of the receptors is a female donor in good health.

The chain combines TRBV20-1 with TRBJ2-3; D ambiguous. V lost 1 base and J lost 3, with 17 bases in between. Per germline, CDR1 DFQATT and CDR2 SNEGSKA (reference sequence). This CDR3 has 16 amino acids. The DNA for the CDR3 is TGCAGTGCTAGAGTACCCCCCTCGAGCAGTACAGATACGCAGTATTTT. Amino acid sequence: CSARVPPSSSTDTQYF.

This clonotype turned up a few times. A much larger clone differs by one base, so this may be a read error. The chain joins TRBV5-1 to TRBJ2-5; the D call may be TRBD1 or TRBD2 (6 bases each). This CDR3 spans 13 amino acids. The germline V gene has CDR1 SGHRS and CDR2 YFSETQ. The CDR3 coding sequence is TGCGCCAGCAGCTTGTCAGGGGAGGAGACCCTGTACTTC. It encodes CASSLSGEETLYF.

This clonotype was observed at least ten times. Its ends do not fully match the called genes, so a read error is possible. The genes are TRBV7-2 and TRBJ2-7; 8 positions match TRBD2. Germline CDR1 reads SGHTA; CDR2 reads FQGNSA. The CDR3 is 14 residues long. The CDR3 DNA sequence: TGTGCCAGCAACTTAGCGGGAATCGTAACGGAGCAGTACTTC. As protein: CASNLAGIVTEQYF. Full variable domain (rest looked up from reference TRBV7-2 and TRBJ2-7): GAGVSQSPSNKVTEKGKDVELRCDPISGHTALYWYRQSLGQGLEFLIYFQGNSAPDKSGLPSDRFSAERTGGSVSTLTIQRTQQEDSAVYLCASNLAGIVTEQYFGPGTRLTVT.

This clonotype was recorded at least ten times. The V gene is TRBV6-6, the J gene TRBJ1-2; no reliable D call. V dropped 6 bases and J dropped 8 bases, with 22 bases sitting between them. The CDR3 covers 15 residues. Looked up from germline, CDR1 is MNHNY and CDR2 is SVGAGI (reference sequence). CDR3 sequence reads: CASSPLPGLIGGYTF. DNA for the CDR3: TGTGCCAGCAGCCCATTACCGGGCCTTATTGGGGGCTACACCTTC.

The sample holds many counts of this clonotype. The chain uses TRBV5-1 and TRBJ1-4; TRBD1 might be the D (5 bases). Germline V CDR1 and CDR2: SGHRS, YFSETQ. V dropped 4 bases and J dropped 0 bases, with 10 bases sitting between them. The CDR3 spans 15 residues. The CDR3 DNA reads as TGCGCCAGCAGCCGCTTAGGGGCAACTAATGAAAAACTGTTTTTT. This encodes CASSRLGATNEKLFF. Drawing the rest from reference TRBV5-1 and TRBJ1-4, the complete variable domain is KAGVTQTPRYLIKTRGQQVTLSCSPISGHRSVSWYQQTPGQGLQFLFEYFSETQRNKGNFPGRFSGRQFSNSRSEMNVSTLELGDSALYLCASSRLGATNEKLFFGSGTQLSVL.

This clonotype occurred many times. The genes are TRBV5-6 and TRBJ2-7; 10 bases are a match to TRBD1. In germline, CDR1 is SGHDT, CDR2 YYEEEE. CDR3 size: 15 residues. With 4 bases clipped from V and 7 bases from J, the junction kept 11 bases outside the gene matches. The CDR3 bases are TGTGCCAGCAGCCTCCAAACCGGGACAGGGGTTGAGCAGTACTTC. Encoded protein: CASSLQTGTGVEQYF. The full variable domain, completed using reference TRBV5-6 and TRBJ2-7, is DAGVTQSPTHLIKTRGQQVTLRCSPKSGHDTVSWYQQALGQGPQFIFQYYEEEERQRGNFPDRFSGHQFPNYSSELNVNALLLGDSALYLCASSLQTGTGVEQYFGPGTRLTVT.

At least ten counts were recorded for this clonotype. This sequence joins TRBV20-1 and TRBJ2-1; D is uncertain. The CDR3 has 11 amino acids. The V gene lost 2 bases and the J gene lost 8 bases, with 7 bases spanning the gap. Germline CDR1 is DFQATT and CDR2 is SNEGSKA (reference sequence). CDR3 protein: CSARFDYEQFF. In nucleotides, the CDR3 is TGCAGTGCTAGATTTGACTATGAGCAGTTCTTC.

This clonotype was seen many times. J is TRBJ2-2 and V is TRBV5-1; D gene uncertain. Germline CDR1 reads SGHRS; CDR2 reads YFSETQ. V lost 0 bases and J 0 bases, leaving 6 bases between the germline ends. CDR3 size: 15 residues. The CDR3, as DNA: TGCGCCAGCAGCTTGGCCGCAGCGAACACCGGGGAGCTGTTTTTT. Protein: CASSLAAANTGELFF.

This clonotype came up many times. The DNA for the CDR3 is TGCGCCAGCAGCGCCCAGGGGAGCTCCTACAATGAGCAGTTCTTC. Its translation: CASSAQGSSYNEQFF. V is TRBV5-1 and J is TRBJ2-1; tentatively, D is TRBD1 (6 bases). The CDR3 is 15 amino acids. Germline V gene lookup returns CDR1 SGHRS and CDR2 YFSETQ. Trimming shortened V by 4 bases and J by 0 bases, and 11 bases separated the two germline ends.

The sample holds many counts of this clonotype. The genes are TRBV7-9 and TRBJ2-1; D is unresolved. The V gene's germline CDR1 is SEHNR and CDR2 FQNEAQ (reference sequence). The CDR3 length is 16 residues. V lost 5 bases to trimming and J lost 8 bases, with 22 bases between them. The CDR3 spells CASSPRDTKDRHEQFF. CDR3 DNA: TGTGCCAGCAGCCCGAGAGACACAAAAGATCGGCATGAGCAGTTCTTC.

This clonotype was observed at least ten times. The chain combines TRBV25-1 with TRBJ1-2, with D possibly TRBD1 on 5 matching bases. Germline V gene sequence: CDR1 MGHDK, CDR2 SYGVNS. Trimming pared 3 bases from V and 2 bases from J, leaving 13 bases between. This CDR3 contains 15 residues. The CDR3 bases are TGTGCCAGCAGTGACCCGGGACCGCGGAACTATGGCTACACCTTC. This codes for CASSDPGPRNYGYTF.

Details on this clonotype: This may be a read error, as it is one base from a much larger clone. The rearrangement uses TRBV5-1 and TRBJ2-1; 14 bases agree with TRBD2. CDR1 and CDR2 from the germline V gene are SGHRS and YFSETQ. The CDR3 loop spans 19 amino acids. In nucleotides, the CDR3 is TGCGCCAGCAGCCCCGGATCGGGACTAGCGGGAGCCCAGGGGGATGAGCATTTCTTC. Protein: CASSPGSGLAGAQGDEHFF.

This clonotype was seen repeatedly, ten times or more. This rearrangement joins TRBV27 to TRBJ2-1; possible D gene TRBD1, 7 bases. In germline, CDR1 is MNHEY, CDR2 SMNVEV (reference sequence). The CDR3 runs to 15 residues. Trimming cost V 4 bases and J 9 bases, with 19 bases left between them. The CDR3 region has the DNA TGTGCCAGCAGTTCTTGGACAGGAGGGATTAGTGAGCAGTTCTTC. The encoded protein is CASSSWTGGISEQFF.

Ten or more counts support this clonotype. The CDR3 DNA sequence: TGTGCCAGCAGCTCGGACAAGAATTCACCCCTCCACTTT. Its protein product is CASSSDKNSPLHF. V gene TRBV7-2 combines with J gene TRBJ1-6; D is perhaps TRBD1 (5 bases). The germline V gene has CDR1 SGHTA and CDR2 FQGNSA. The CDR3 runs to 13 residues. The V end lost 4 bases, the J end lost 7 bases, and 8 bases lay between the germline ends.

The chain has TRBV19 and TRBJ1-2; D possibly corresponds to TRBD1 (6 bases). Deletions cut 7 bases from V and 5 bases from J, with 20 bases between. Germline CDR1 reads LNHDA; CDR2 reads SQIVND (reference sequence). The length of the CDR3 is 15 residues. The CDR3 loop reads CASIPDSRGPYGYTF. In DNA, the CDR3 is TGTGCCAGTATCCCCGATTCCAGGGGACCTTATGGCTACACCTTC.

This clonotype occurred many times. This chain uses TRBV7-9 with TRBJ1-5; weak D call: TRBD1 (5 bases). The CDR3 is made up of 13 amino acids. Germline V CDR1 and CDR2: SEHNR, FQNEAQ (reference sequence). V lost 4 bases and J 7 bases, leaving 11 bases between the germline ends. The CDR3 here is CASSSAGNQPQHF. The CDR3 nucleotides are TGTGCCAGCAGCTCGGCAGGGAACCAGCCCCAGCATTTT.

The sample holds many counts of this clonotype. This chain links TRBV12-3 or TRBV12-4 with TRBJ2-7, with TRBD2 matching 9 bases. The V gene end was trimmed by 4 bases and the J gene end by 2 bases; junction bases not matched to a gene: 6. The CDR3 is made up of 15 amino acids. CDR3 sequence (DNA): TGTGCCAGCAGTTCTTGGGCTAGCGGGACCTACGAGCAGTACTTC. It is translated as CASSSWASGTYEQYF.

This clonotype was recorded many times. The chain is built from TRBV12-3 or TRBV12-4 and TRBJ1-5; no clear D gene. The ends were cut back, 2 bases at V and 4 bases at J, with 9 bases in the middle. The CDR3 contains 14 residues. The CDR3, as DNA: TGTGCCAGCAGTTTATCCAGTCCGAATCAGCCCCAGCATTTT. It yields the protein CASSLSSPNQPQHF.

This clonotype was recorded many times. J is TRBJ1-2 and V is TRBV20-1; D might be TRBD1 (5 bases). The CDR3 length is 15 residues. Trimming cost V 6 bases and J 4 bases, with 21 bases left between them. Germline lookup yields CDR1 DFQATT and CDR2 SNEGSKA (reference sequence). The CDR3 sequence is CSAGGNGGEIYGYTF. In nucleotides, the CDR3 is TGCAGTGCCGGGGGGAATGGAGGGGAGATCTATGGCTACACCTTC.

At least ten counts were recorded for this clonotype. The chain's CDR3 is CASSRTGANTEAFF. In nucleotides, the CDR3 is TGTGCCAGCAGTCGCACAGGGGCGAACACTGAAGCTTTCTTT. The chain combines TRBV6-5 with TRBJ1-1; TRBD1 matches 7 bases. Germline loops: CDR1 MNHEY, CDR2 SVGAGI. J lost 1 base, V lost 5 bases, and 4 bases had no gene match. This CDR3 has 14 amino acids.

V usage is TRBV19 and J usage is TRBJ2-7; D not resolved. Germline assignment: CDR1 LNHDA and CDR2 SQIVND (reference sequence). This CDR3 has 14 residues. The V and J ends lost 0 bases and 3 bases respectively, with 9 bases between them. CDR3 residues: CASSIEGPSYEQYF. Written as DNA, the CDR3 is TGTGCCAGTAGTATAGAAGGACCCAGCTACGAGCAGTACTTC. Looking up the rest from reference TRBV19 and TRBJ2-7 gives the full variable domain: DGGITQSPKYLFRKEGQNVTLSCEQNLNHDAMYWYRQDPGQGLRLIYYSQIVNDFQKGDIAEGYSVSREKKESFPLTVTSAQKNPTAFYLCASSIEGPSYEQYFGPGTRLTVT.

This clonotype was seen many times. The gene calls are TRBV5-1 and TRBJ2-6, with 9 bases fitting TRBD1. Germline CDR1 and CDR2: SGHRS and YFSETQ. This CDR3 contains 18 residues. The junction had 7 bases not matched to a gene; V was cut back by 3 bases and J by 0 bases. CDR3 sequence: CASSSTTGGLSGANVLTF. In DNA form, the CDR3 reads TGCGCCAGCAGCTCTACTACAGGGGGCCTCTCTGGGGCCAACGTCCTGACTTTC.

At least ten counts were recorded for this clonotype. V and J are TRBV7-2 and TRBJ2-3; the match to TRBD2 covers 11 bases. Germline V lookup: CDR1 SGHTA, CDR2 FQGNSA. This CDR3 is built from 15 residues. The junction had 9 bases not matched to a gene; V was cut back by 5 bases and J by 8 bases. CDR3 protein: CASSPPLSGGVTQYF. DNA for the CDR3: TGTGCCAGCAGCCCCCCCCTTAGCGGGGGGGTTACGCAGTATTTT.

This clonotype was counted many times. The J gene is TRBJ2-3, the V gene TRBV9; D possibly corresponds to TRBD2 (6 bases). Germline V gene data show CDR1 as SGDLS and CDR2 as YYNGEE. CDR3 length: 15 amino acids. V lost 0 bases, J lost 4 bases, and 12 bases lay in between. The CDR3 protein is CASSVGAGMPDTQYF. DNA for the CDR3: TGTGCCAGCAGCGTAGGGGCGGGAATGCCAGATACGCAGTATTTT. Variable domain in full (rest from reference TRBV9 and TRBJ2-3): DSGVTQTPKHLITATGQRVTLRCSPRSGDLSVYWYQQSLDQGLQFLIQYYNGEERAKGNILERFSAQQFPDLHSELNLSSLELGDSALYFCASSVGAGMPDTQYFGPGTRLTVL.

The sample holds many counts of this clonotype. The rearrangement uses TRBV11-2 and TRBJ1-5; D is undetermined. The germline V gene has CDR1 SGHAT and CDR2 FQNNGV. The V end lost 1 base, the J end lost 4 bases, and 5 bases lay between the germline ends. This CDR3 has 13 amino acids. CDR3 loop: CASSLGLNQPQHF. The DNA for the CDR3 is TGTGCCAGCAGCTTAGGGTTGAATCAGCCCCAGCATTTT.

This clonotype was detected many times. The chain carries TRBV30 and TRBJ1-1; a possible D gene is TRBD1 (5 bases). Per the germline V gene, CDR1 is GTSNPN and CDR2 is SVGIG (reference sequence). V dropped 2 bases and J dropped 0 bases, with 16 bases sitting between them. The length of the CDR3 is 16 residues. The CDR3 DNA sequence: TGTGCCTGGAGTAGGGGAGACAGAATTATGAACACTGAAGCTTTCTTT. Residues: CAWSRGDRIMNTEAFF. The variable domain in full, with the rest retrieved from reference TRBV30 and TRBJ1-1, is SQTIHQWPATLVQPVGSPLSLECTVEGTSNPNLYWYRQAAGRGLQLLFYSVGIGQISSEVPQNLSASRPQDRQFILSSKKLLLSDSGFYLCAWSRGDRIMNTEAFFGQGTRLTVV.

This clonotype has at least ten counts. The V gene is TRBV20-1, the J gene TRBJ2-1; TRBD2 agrees at 11 bases. Germline loops: CDR1 DFQATT, CDR2 SNEGSKA (reference sequence). The CDR3 is 15 residues long. The junction had 8 bases not matched to a gene; V was cut back by 2 bases and J by 8 bases. DNA of the CDR3: TGCAGTGCTAGATTTTCTAGCGGGAGGCTCTATGAGCAGTTCTTC. Amino acids: CSARFSSGRLYEQFF.

This chain joins TRBV5-1 and TRBJ2-3; TRBD2 is a possible D gene (5 bases). Germline values: CDR1 SGHRS, CDR2 YFSETQ. This CDR3 comprises 16 residues. Trimming cost V 2 bases and J 5 bases, with 18 bases left between them. For the CDR3, the DNA is TGCGCCAGCAGCTTCTTATCGAGTAGCGCGGGAGATACGCAGTATTTT. This translates into CASSFLSSSAGDTQYF.

The CDR3, as DNA: TGCAGTGCTCCGACTAGCGGGGATTTCACCGGGGAGCTGTTTTTT. Protein: CSAPTSGDFTGELFF. V usage is TRBV20-1 and J usage is TRBJ2-2, with 11 bases lining up with TRBD2. J was trimmed by 4 bases and V by 5 bases; bases with no gene match: 6. This CDR3 spans 15 amino acids. Germline values: CDR1 DFQATT, CDR2 SNEGSKA (reference sequence).

This clonotype came up many times. The chain combines TRBV6-5 with TRBJ1-1; D is unresolved. Trimming left V 5 bases short and J 1 base short, with 8 bases between. CDR1 is MNHEY, CDR2 SVGAGI, per germline. This CDR3 comprises 13 residues. DNA for the CDR3: TGTGCCAGCAGTGCCCCAGGGAACACTGAAGCTTTCTTT. It specifies CASSAPGNTEAFF.

This clonotype was observed at least ten times. The rearrangement uses TRBV4-1 and TRBJ2-7; 7 nucleotides match TRBD2. This CDR3 region has 18 residues. V gave up 1 base and J gave up 5 bases; unmatched junction bases: 17. CDR1 and CDR2 (germline): MGHRA, YSYEKL. CDR3 in amino acids: CASSQVPPGTIAPHEQYF. In nucleotides, the CDR3 is TGCGCCAGCAGCCAAGTTCCCCCCGGGACTATCGCCCCCCACGAGCAGTACTTC.

This clonotype was detected many times. V and J are TRBV6-1 and TRBJ2-1, with a weak D call TRBD2 (7 bases). CDR1 MNHNS and CDR2 SASEGT come from the germline V gene. The CDR3 has 15 residues. The germline V and J ends were trimmed by 4 bases and 2 bases, with 12 bases remaining between them. CDR3 sequence: CASSGLGGPYNEQFF. The CDR3 coding sequence is TGTGCCAGCAGTGGGTTGGGGGGGCCCTACAATGAGCAGTTCTTC.